This TCR beta chain was documented in a study of T cell repertoires in cytomegalovirus infection. Overall study: Public TCR beta signatures were indicative of both CMV infection and a matching HLA type.

Of note for this clonotype: What it binds is unknown.

TCRdb called the reads again in MiXCR, with one record for every CDR3 protein. The table lists about 890,000 distinct CDR3 sequences, approximately 31% of them singletons. Germline CDR1 and CDR2: SNHLY and FYNNEI. This CDR3 has 16 residues. With 4 bases removed from V and 0 bases from J, the gap between germline ends came to 15 bases. The sequence derives from a human donor in good health (CMV status not recorded). Some clones in this sample may be carry-over from other donors' samples. This rearrangement joins TRBV2 to TRBJ1-2, with D hard to call. The source was cultured CD8+ T cells from PBMCs, collected from culture after CMV antigen stimulation. The CDR3 DNA reads as TGTGCCAGCAGTGGTAGTGAAGGTTTAACTAACTATGGCTACACCTTC. Translated: CASSGSEGLTNYGYTF. Supplemented by reference TRBV2 and TRBJ1-2, the full variable domain reads EPEVTQTPSHQVTQMGQEVILRCVPISNHLYFYWYRQILGQKVEFLVSFYNNEISEKSEIFDDQFSVERPDGSNFTLKIRSTKLEDSAMYFCASSGSEGLTNYGYTFGSGTRLTVV.